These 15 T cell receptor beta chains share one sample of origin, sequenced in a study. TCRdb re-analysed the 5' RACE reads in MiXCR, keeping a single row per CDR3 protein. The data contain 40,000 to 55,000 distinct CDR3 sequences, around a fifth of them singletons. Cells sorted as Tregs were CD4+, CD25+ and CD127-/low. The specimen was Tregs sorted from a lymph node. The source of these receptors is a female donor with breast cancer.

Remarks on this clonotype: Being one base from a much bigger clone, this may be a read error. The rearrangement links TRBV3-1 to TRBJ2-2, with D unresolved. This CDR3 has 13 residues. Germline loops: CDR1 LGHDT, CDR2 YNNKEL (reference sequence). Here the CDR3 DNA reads TGTGTCAGCAGCCAATTTACCAGCGGGGAGCTGTTTTTT. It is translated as CVSSQFTSGELFF. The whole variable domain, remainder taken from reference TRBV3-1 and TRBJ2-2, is DTAVSQTPKYLVTQMGNDKSIKCEQNLGHDTMYWYKQDSKKFLKIMFSYNNKELIINETVPNRFSPKSPDKAHLNLHINSLELGDSAVYFCVSSQFTSGELFFGEGSRLTVL.

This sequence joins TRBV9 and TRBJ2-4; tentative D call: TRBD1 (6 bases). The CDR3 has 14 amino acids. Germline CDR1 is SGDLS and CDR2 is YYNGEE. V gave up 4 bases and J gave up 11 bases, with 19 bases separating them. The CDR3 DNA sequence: TGTGCCAGCAGCCCGACAGGCTCCTTTTGGGTTCAGTACTTC. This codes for CASSPTGSFWVQYF.

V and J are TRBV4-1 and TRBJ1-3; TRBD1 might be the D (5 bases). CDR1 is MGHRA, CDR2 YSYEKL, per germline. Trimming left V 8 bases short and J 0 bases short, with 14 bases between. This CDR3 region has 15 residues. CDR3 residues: CASSTGTYSGNTIYF. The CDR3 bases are TGCGCCAGCTCAACAGGCACCTACTCTGGAAACACCATATATTTT.

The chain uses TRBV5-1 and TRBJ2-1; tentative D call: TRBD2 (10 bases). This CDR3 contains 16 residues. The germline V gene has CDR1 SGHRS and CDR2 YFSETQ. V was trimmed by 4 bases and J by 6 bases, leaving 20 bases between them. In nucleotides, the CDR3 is TGCGCCAGCAGCCGACAGGGGGTAGCGGGAGGCAATGAGCAGTTCTTC. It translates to CASSRQGVAGGNEQFF.

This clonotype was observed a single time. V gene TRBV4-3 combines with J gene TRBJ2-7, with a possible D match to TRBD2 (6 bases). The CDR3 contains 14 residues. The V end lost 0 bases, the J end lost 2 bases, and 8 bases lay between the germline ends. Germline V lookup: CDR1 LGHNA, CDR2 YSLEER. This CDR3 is CASSQDPGAYEQYF. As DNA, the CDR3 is TGCGCCAGCAGCCAAGATCCGGGGGCCTACGAGCAGTACTTC.

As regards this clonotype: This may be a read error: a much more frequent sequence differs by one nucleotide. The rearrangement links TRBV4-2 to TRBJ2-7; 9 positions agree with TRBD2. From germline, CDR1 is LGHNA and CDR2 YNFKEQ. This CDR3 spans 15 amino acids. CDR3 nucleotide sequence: TGTGCCAGCAACCAAGGGCTAGCGGGACCCTACGAGCAGTACTTC. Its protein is CASNQGLAGPYEQYF.

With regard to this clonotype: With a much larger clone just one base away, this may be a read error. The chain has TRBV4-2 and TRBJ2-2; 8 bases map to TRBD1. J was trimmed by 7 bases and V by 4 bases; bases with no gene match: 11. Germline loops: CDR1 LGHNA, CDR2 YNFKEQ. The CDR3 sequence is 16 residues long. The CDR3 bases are TGTGCCAGCAGCCGACCGGACAGGGAGCATAGCGGGGAGCTGTTTTTT. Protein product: CASSRPDREHSGELFF.

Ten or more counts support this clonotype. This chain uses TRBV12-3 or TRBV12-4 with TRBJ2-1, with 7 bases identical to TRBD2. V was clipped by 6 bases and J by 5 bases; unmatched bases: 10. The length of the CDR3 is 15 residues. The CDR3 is CASSLRGLVHNEQFF. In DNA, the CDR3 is TGTGCCAGCAGCCTCCGTGGACTAGTGCACAATGAGCAGTTCTTC.

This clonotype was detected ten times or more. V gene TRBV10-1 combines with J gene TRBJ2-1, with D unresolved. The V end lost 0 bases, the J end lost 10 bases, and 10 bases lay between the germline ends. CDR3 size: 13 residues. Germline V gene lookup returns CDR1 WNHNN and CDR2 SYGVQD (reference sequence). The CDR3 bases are TGCGCCAGCAGTGAGTCGGTGGAGCGAGAGCAGTTCTTC. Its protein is CASSESVEREQFF.

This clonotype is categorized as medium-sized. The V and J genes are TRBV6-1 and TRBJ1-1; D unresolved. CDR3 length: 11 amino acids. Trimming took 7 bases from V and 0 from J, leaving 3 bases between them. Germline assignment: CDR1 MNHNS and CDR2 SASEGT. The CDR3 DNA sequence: TGTGCCAGCATAATGAACACTGAAGCTTTCTTT. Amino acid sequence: CASIMNTEAFF.

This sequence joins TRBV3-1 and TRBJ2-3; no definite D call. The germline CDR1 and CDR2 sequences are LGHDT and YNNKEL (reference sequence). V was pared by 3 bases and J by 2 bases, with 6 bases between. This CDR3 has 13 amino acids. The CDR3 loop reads CASSQKPTDTQYF. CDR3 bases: TGTGCCAGCAGCCAGAAACCCACAGATACGCAGTATTTT.

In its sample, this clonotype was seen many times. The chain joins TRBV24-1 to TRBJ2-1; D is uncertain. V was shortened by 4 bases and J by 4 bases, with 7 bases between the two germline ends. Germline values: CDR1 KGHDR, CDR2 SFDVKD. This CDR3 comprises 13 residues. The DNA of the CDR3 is TGTGCCACCAGTGAAACAGAGTACAATGAGCAGTTCTTC. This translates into CATSETEYNEQFF.

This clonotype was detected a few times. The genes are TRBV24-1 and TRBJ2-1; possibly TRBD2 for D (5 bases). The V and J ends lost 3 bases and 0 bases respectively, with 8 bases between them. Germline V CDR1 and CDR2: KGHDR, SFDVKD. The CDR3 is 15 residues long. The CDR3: CATSDMGSSYNEQFF. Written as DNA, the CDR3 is TGTGCCACCAGTGATATGGGGAGCTCCTACAATGAGCAGTTCTTC.

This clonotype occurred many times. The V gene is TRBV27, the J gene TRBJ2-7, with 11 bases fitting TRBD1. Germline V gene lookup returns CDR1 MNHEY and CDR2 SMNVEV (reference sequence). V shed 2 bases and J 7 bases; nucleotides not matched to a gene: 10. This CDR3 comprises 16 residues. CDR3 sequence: CASSLRGGQGAREQYF. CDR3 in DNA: TGTGCCAGCAGTTTAAGAGGAGGACAGGGGGCTCGGGAGCAGTACTTC.

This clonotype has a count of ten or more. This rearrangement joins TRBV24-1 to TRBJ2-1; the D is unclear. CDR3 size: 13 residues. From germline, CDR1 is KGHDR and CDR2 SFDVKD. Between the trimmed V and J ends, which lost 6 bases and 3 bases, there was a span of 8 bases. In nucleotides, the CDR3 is TGTGCCACCAGTTCCCTAAGCTACAATGAGCAGTTCTTC. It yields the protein CATSSLSYNEQFF.